A single sample gave rise to the 11 T cell receptor beta chains below, sequenced in a study of cytomegalovirus exposure and HLA in healthy donors. 13 Jbeta primers and 60 Vbeta primers were used for the PCR. The method was immunoSEQ multiplex PCR; TCRdb's version includes in-frame clones alone and lacks a portion of them. The listing records some 34,000 clones. Sequencing was carried out using PBMCs. These TCRs come from a woman in her thirties or forties in good health and CMV-seropositive.

Remarks on this clone: One end of the junction varies from germline; a read error may be responsible. V and J are TRBV7-9 and TRBJ2-7; TRBD1 matches 12 bases. This CDR3 has 17 residues. Germline loops: CDR1 SEHNR, CDR2 FQNEAQ (reference sequence). The CDR3: CASSLVWGTGGFYEQCF. The CDR3 DNA reads TGTGCCAGCAGCTTAGTATGGGGGACAGGGGGCTTCTACGAGCAGTGCTTC.

The chain joins TRBV2 to TRBJ2-7; perhaps TRBD2 as D (5 bases). The CDR3 totals 13 residues. V lost 2 bases and J lost 3, with 8 bases in between. Germline V lookup: CDR1 SNHLY, CDR2 FYNNEI. The chain's CDR3 is CASSEFRGYEQYF. The CDR3 bases are TGTGCCAGCAGTGAATTTCGGGGCTACGAGCAGTACTTC.

The rearrangement joins TRBV18 to TRBJ1-1; the match to TRBD1 covers 9 bases. Germline trimming cut 1 base from V and 2 bases from J; bases unmatched to any gene: 2. CDR1 KGHSH and CDR2 LQKENI come from the germline V gene. CDR3 length: 15 residues. CDR3 protein: CASSPRTGDNTEAFF. CDR3 nucleotide sequence: TGTGCCAGCTCACCACGGACAGGGGACAACACTGAAGCTTTCTTT.

The chain is built from TRBV5-1 and TRBJ1-1, with TRBD1 matching over 12 bases. This CDR3 has 15 amino acids. Germline V lookup: CDR1 SGHRS, CDR2 YFSETQ. V lost 0 bases to trimming and J lost 7 bases; unmatched junction nucleotides: 4. CDR3 in amino acids: CASSLEGTGGLEAFF. The CDR3 bases are TGCGCCAGCAGCTTGGAGGGGACAGGGGGCCTTGAAGCTTTCTTT.

In DNA, the CDR3 is TGTGCCAGCAGCCAAGAGGGGCGGCCAAATGAGCAGTTCTTC. This sequence encodes CASSQEGRPNEQFF. J is TRBJ2-1 and V is TRBV4-2; maybe TRBD1 (5 bases). This CDR3 region has 14 residues. V gave up 0 bases and J gave up 7 bases, with 10 bases separating them. Germline V lookup: CDR1 LGHNA, CDR2 YNFKEQ.

CDR3 sequence (DNA): TGTGCCAGCAGCTTAGTCCTGAGGAACACTGAAGCTTTCTTT. Translated: CASSLVLRNTEAFF. The V call is TRBV7-9, the J call TRBJ1-1; D ambiguous. V was trimmed by 1 base and J by 1 base, leaving 7 bases between them. Per the germline V gene, CDR1 is SEHNR and CDR2 is FQNEAQ (reference sequence). This CDR3 is built from 14 residues.

The chain has TRBV5-6 and TRBJ1-1, with D possibly matching TRBD1 (5 bases). CDR1 and CDR2 (germline): SGHDT, YYEEEE. The CDR3 is 16 amino acids. Trimming stripped 1 base from V and 0 bases from J, with 13 bases between. The CDR3 DNA follows: TGTGCCAGCAGCTTGATTAGATCAGGGTTGAACACTGAAGCTTTCTTT. This codes for CASSLIRSGLNTEAFF.

The chain recombines TRBV29-1 with TRBJ1-3; D is ambiguous. Germline assignment: CDR1 SQVTM and CDR2 ANQGSEA. The CDR3 is made up of 14 amino acids. Deletions cut 5 bases from V and 0 bases from J, with 11 bases between. The CDR3, as DNA: TGCAGCGTTCAGACACCCGGCTCTGGAAACACCATATATTTT. Translated, it gives CSVQTPGSGNTIYF.

The CDR3 DNA reads as TGTGCCAGCAGCTTTTTCGGCAGGGTGACTGAAGCTTTCTTT. The encoded protein is CASSFFGRVTEAFF. V is TRBV7-2 and J is TRBJ1-1; D might be TRBD1 (5 bases). Germline values: CDR1 SGHTA, CDR2 FQGNSA. Deletions cut 3 bases from V and 5 bases from J, with 13 bases between. The CDR3 has 14 residues.

The chain joins TRBV4-1 to TRBJ2-3; D gene unclear. This CDR3 contains 11 residues. Germline V CDR1 and CDR2: MGHRA, YSYEKL. V gave up 1 base and J gave up 11 bases, with 7 bases separating them. The CDR3 nucleotides are TGCGCCAGCAGCCAAGGCCCCAGGCAGTATTTT. Residues: CASSQGPRQYF.

The CDR3 reads CASTWTGAGVSEQYF. The DNA for the CDR3 is TGTGCCAGCACCTGGACGGGAGCGGGAGTTTCCGAGCAGTACTTC. The chain employs TRBV7-8 and TRBJ2-7; 8 positions agree with TRBD2. This CDR3 comprises 15 residues. V shed 7 bases and J 6 bases; nucleotides not matched to a gene: 14. Germline CDR1 SGHVS, CDR2 FQNEAQ.